The 14 T cell receptor beta chains given below trace back to one sample, sequenced in a study of cytomegalovirus exposure and HLA in healthy donors. Primers for the PCR totalled 60 Vbeta and 13 Jbeta. Using immunoSEQ multiplex PCR, the repertoire was profiled, and TCRdb retains in-frame clones only, with some absent. There are some 190,000 clones in the sample; approximately 73% occur only once, and under 3% lies in the top ten. The sequencing input was PBMCs. Every receptor here comes from a woman in her 30s in good health and CMV-seropositive.

In DNA, the CDR3 is TGTGCCAGCAGCTCGAAGCTTACTAGCGGGGGGCCCAATGAGCAGTTCTTC. It specifies CASSSKLTSGGPNEQFF. The chain is built from TRBV7-9 and TRBJ2-1; 12 bases fit TRBD2. Trimming cost V 4 bases and J 6 bases; bases outside gene matches: 10. The CDR3 is made up of 17 amino acids. Germline-derived CDR1 and CDR2 are SEHNR and FQNEAQ (reference sequence). The full variable domain, its missing parts supplied by reference TRBV7-9 and TRBJ2-1, is DTGVSQNPRHKITKRGQNVTFRCDPISEHNRLYWYRQTLGQGPEFLTYFQNEAQLEKSRLLSDRFSAERPKGSFSTLEIQRTEQGDSAMYLCASSSKLTSGGPNEQFFGPGTRLTVL.

This clone appeared a few times. The rearrangement links TRBV19 to TRBJ2-2; possibly TRBD1 for D (6 bases). Germline values: CDR1 LNHDA, CDR2 SQIVND (reference sequence). This CDR3 comprises 15 residues. Trimming pared 8 bases from V and 5 bases from J, leaving 18 bases between. The CDR3 nucleotides read TGTGCCAGTGGAAGGGGGACACAAAAAACCGGGGAGCTGTTTTTT. It specifies CASGRGTQKTGELFF.

The V and J genes are TRBV28 and TRBJ1-1; D unclear. Trimming left V 8 bases short and J 2 bases short, with 9 bases between. The germline V gene encodes CDR1 MDHEN and CDR2 SYDVKM. The CDR3 sequence is 12 residues long. The CDR3 here is CASDEGNTEAFF. CDR3 in DNA: TGTGCCAGCGACGAGGGTAACACTGAAGCTTTCTTT.

CDR3 residues: CATSRPTGMNSPLHF. CDR3 nucleotide sequence: TGTGCCACCAGCAGACCAACAGGGATGAATTCACCCCTCCACTTT. The J gene is TRBJ1-6, the V gene TRBV15; weak D call: TRBD1 (6 bases). V was clipped by 2 bases and J by 7 bases, with 12 bases between them. This CDR3 contains 15 residues. Germline V gene sequence: CDR1 LNHNV, CDR2 YYDKDF (reference sequence). The full variable domain, completed using reference TRBV15 and TRBJ1-6, is DAMVIQNPRYQVTQFGKPVTLSCSQTLNHNVMYWYQQKSSQAPKLLFHYYDKDFNNEADTPDNFQSRRPNTSFCFLDIRSPGLGDTAMYLCATSRPTGMNSPLHFGNGTRLTVT.

This chain connects TRBV7-9 to TRBJ2-2; TRBD2 matches at 9 bases. The V gene end was trimmed by 2 bases and the J gene end by 1 base; junction bases not matched to a gene: 2. CDR3 length: 16 amino acids. The germline V gene has CDR1 SEHNR and CDR2 FQNEAQ (reference sequence). The CDR3 sequence is CASSLQAGGNTGELFF. DNA for the CDR3: TGTGCCAGCAGCTTACAAGCGGGGGGGAACACCGGGGAGCTGTTTTTT.

Points on this clone: One junction end disagrees with the germline gene, perhaps due to a read error. This chain joins TRBV5-1 and TRBJ2-2; 8 bases match TRBD1. CDR3 length: 15 residues. Germline V CDR1 and CDR2: SGHRS, YFSETQ. The CDR3: CASSLASGGTGEPFF. In DNA, the CDR3 is TGCGCCAGCAGCTTGGCCTCAGGGGGCACCGGGGAGCCGTTTTTT.

The rearrangement joins TRBV7-3 to TRBJ1-6; D is undetermined. The germline CDR1 and CDR2 sequences are SGHTA and FQGTGA. V was clipped by 1 base and J by 8 bases, with 9 bases between them. CDR3 length: 14 residues. The CDR3 sequence is CASSLSSPDSPLHF. In nucleotides, the CDR3 is TGTGCCAGCAGCTTAAGTTCTCCAGATTCACCCCTCCACTTT.

V and J are TRBV19 and TRBJ1-2, with D perhaps matching TRBD1 (5 bases). V dropped 2 bases and J dropped 5 bases, with 9 bases sitting between them. CDR1 and CDR2 (germline): LNHDA, SQIVND (reference sequence). The length of the CDR3 is 13 residues. CDR3 in amino acids: CASSISPGYGYTF. The CDR3, as DNA: TGTGCCAGTAGTATATCGCCAGGGTATGGCTACACCTTC.

This clone was recorded only once. The CDR3 loop reads CASKPPGAYEQYF. For the CDR3, the DNA is TGCGCCAGCAAACCGCCCGGGGCCTACGAGCAGTACTTC. The chain is built from TRBV5-1 and TRBJ2-7; D possibly corresponds to TRBD2 (5 bases). V was clipped by 6 bases and J by 2 bases, with 12 bases between them. The CDR3 has 13 amino acids. Germline lookup yields CDR1 SGHRS and CDR2 YFSETQ. Based on the CDR3 plus reference TRBV5-1 and TRBJ2-7, the full variable domain is KAGVTQTPRYLIKTRGQQVTLSCSPISGHRSVSWYQQTPGQGLQFLFEYFSETQRNKGNFPGRFSGRQFSNSRSEMNVSTLELGDSALYLCASKPPGAYEQYFGPGTRLTVT.

The chain is built from TRBV27 and TRBJ1-5, with D maybe TRBD1 (6 bases). The germline gives CDR1 MNHEY, CDR2 SMNVEV (reference sequence). CDR3 length equals 13 residues. V was shortened by 2 bases and J by 12 bases, with 14 bases between the two germline ends. CDR3 amino acids: CASSLIGGRDQHF. The CDR3 coding sequence is TGTGCCAGCAGTTTAATTGGGGGCAGAGACCAGCATTTT.

This sequence joins TRBV6-6 and TRBJ1-4; 8 positions match TRBD1. The CDR3 covers 14 residues. The germline V gene has CDR1 MNHNY and CDR2 SVGAGI (reference sequence). V lost 5 bases to trimming and J lost 7 bases; unmatched junction nucleotides: 6. The CDR3 DNA reads TGTGCCAGCAGTACCAGGGGGCAAGGTGAAAAACTGTTTTTT. Amino acids: CASSTRGQGEKLFF.

The chain recombines TRBV10-1 with TRBJ2-3; 8 bases are a match to TRBD1. CDR1 is WNHNN and CDR2 is SYGVQD in the germline V gene (reference sequence). The CDR3 runs to 17 residues. The J segment lost 5 bases and the V segment lost 2 bases, leaving 12 bases of the junction unmatched. CDR3 nucleotide sequence: TGCGCCAGCAGTGAGCCCAGGGGGCTTGAGAGAAGAGATACGCAGTATTTT. It specifies CASSEPRGLERRDTQYF.

The chain combines TRBV11-2 with TRBJ2-1; 9 positions match TRBD1. CDR1 and CDR2 from the germline V gene are SGHAT and FQNNGV. The V and J ends lost 1 base and 6 bases, in that order; junction bases with no gene match: 10. The CDR3 covers 17 residues. CDR3 nucleotide sequence: TGTGCCAGCAGCTTAGGTTGGGGGACAGGGAGGACCAATGAGCAGTTCTTC. Its translation: CASSLGWGTGRTNEQFF.

The chain carries TRBV13 and TRBJ1-1; TRBD1 agrees at 8 bases. The CDR3 has 15 residues. From germline, CDR1 is PRHDT and CDR2 FYEKMQ (reference sequence). V lost 5 bases and J lost 0; bases outside the gene matches: 5. DNA of the CDR3: TGTGCCAGCAGCCCCCGGGACAGGCTGAACACTGAAGCTTTCTTT. It yields the protein CASSPRDRLNTEAFF. The whole variable domain, filled in from reference TRBV13 and TRBJ1-1, reads AAGVIQSPRHLIKEKRETATLKCYPIPRHDTVYWYQQGPGQDPQFLISFYEKMQSDKGSIPDRFSAQQFSDYHSELNMSSLELGDSALYFCASSPRDRLNTEAFFGQGTRLTVV.